The 32 T cell receptor beta chains below were found in one sample sequenced in a study of cytomegalovirus exposure and HLA in healthy donors. 60 Vbeta and 13 Jbeta primers were used in PCR. Data came from immunoSEQ multiplex PCR; TCRdb stores just in-frame clones and leaves some out. The data contain around 72,000 clones, around 70% of them seen just once; the ten biggest clones take up roughly 22%. Sequencing was performed on PBMCs. These receptors were obtained from a man between 35 and 55 years old in good health and CMV-seropositive.

The chain combines TRBV4-3 with TRBJ2-2; TRBD1 aligns across 10 bases. The germline CDR1 and CDR2 sequences are LGHNA and YSLEER. V trimming: 0 bases; J trimming: 7 bases; junction bases outside the gene matches: 8. The CDR3 length is 17 residues. CDR3 nucleotide sequence: TGCGCCAGCAGCCAAGATAGGGGGACAGGGGTTGGCGGGGAGCTGTTTTTT. Its translation is CASSQDRGTGVGGELFF.

This clone was detected a few times. V usage is TRBV30 and J usage is TRBJ2-7; tentatively, D is TRBD2 (5 bases). CDR1 is GTSNPN, CDR2 SVGIG, per germline (reference sequence). The length of the CDR3 is 13 residues. Trimming removed 4 bases at V and 4 bases at J, with 14 bases between. CDR3 sequence reads: CAWNDGGTYEQYF. In DNA form, the CDR3 reads TGTGCCTGGAATGATGGAGGAACTTACGAGCAGTACTTC.

The rearrangement uses TRBV29-1 and TRBJ1-4; D is unclear. The germline CDR1 and CDR2 sequences are SQVTM and ANQGSEA. The CDR3 is made up of 13 amino acids. Trimming removed 6 bases from V and 7 bases from J, with 15 bases in between. The CDR3 sequence is CSVARGLSEKLFF. The CDR3 DNA is TGCAGCGTCGCACGGGGATTGAGTGAAAAACTGTTTTTT.

This clone was picked up many times. The chain links TRBV29-1 to TRBJ1-4; D unresolved. There are 10 residues in the CDR3. The germline V and J ends were trimmed by 6 bases and 11 bases, with 10 bases remaining between them. Germline V gene sequence: CDR1 SQVTM, CDR2 ANQGSEA. CDR3: CSVLTGKLFF. CDR3 DNA: TGCAGCGTCCTGACGGGGAAACTGTTTTTT.

The CDR3 nucleotides read TGTGCCTGGAACCTGGACAGGACTTATGGAAAACTGTTTTTT. It codes for CAWNLDRTYGKLFF. The V call is TRBV30, the J call TRBJ1-4; 7 positions match TRBD1. V was clipped by 4 bases and J by 10 bases; unmatched bases: 12. Germline V CDR1 and CDR2: GTSNPN, SVGIG (reference sequence). The CDR3 consists of 14 residues.

The CDR3: CASSARQGNTIYF. The CDR3 bases are TGTGCCAGCAGCGCACGACAGGGAAACACCATATATTTT. This chain links TRBV7-9 with TRBJ1-3; perhaps TRBD1 as D (5 bases). The CDR3 loop spans 13 amino acids. Germline CDR1 reads SEHNR; CDR2 reads FQNEAQ (reference sequence). V shed 5 bases and J shed 4 bases, with 9 bases lying between them. The full variable domain, completed using reference TRBV7-9 and TRBJ1-3, is DTGVSQNPRHKITKRGQNVTFRCDPISEHNRLYWYRQTLGQGPEFLTYFQNEAQLEKSRLLSDRFSAERPKGSFSTLEIQRTEQGDSAMYLCASSARQGNTIYFGEGSWLTVV.

This chain links TRBV5-1 with TRBJ1-1; D not certain. This CDR3 comprises 15 residues. The ends were cut back, 0 bases at V and 3 bases at J, with 12 bases in the middle. Germline values: CDR1 SGHRS, CDR2 YFSETQ. The CDR3 is CASSLAWGADTEAFF. For the CDR3, the DNA is TGCGCCAGCAGCTTGGCATGGGGAGCGGACACTGAAGCTTTCTTT.

The V call is TRBV11-2, the J call TRBJ1-1; 11 positions match TRBD1. This CDR3 comprises 15 residues. Germline trimming cut 6 bases from V and 8 bases from J; bases unmatched to any gene: 11. Germline CDR1 and CDR2: SGHAT and FQNNGV. DNA of the CDR3: TGTGCCAGCAGGGCTGGGACAGGGGGACAGAGAGAAGCTTTCTTT. Protein sequence: CASRAGTGGQREAFF.

The chain has TRBV5-4 and TRBJ1-2; 8 bases map to TRBD1. The CDR3 totals 16 residues. Per the germline V gene, CDR1 is SGHNT and CDR2 is YYREEE (reference sequence). V was clipped by 3 bases and J by 5 bases; unmatched bases: 12. The CDR3 DNA reads as TGTGCCAGCAGCTCTAACCGACAGGGGCGCGGGTATGGCTACACCTTC. Protein: CASSSNRQGRGYGYTF. Full variable domain (remainder filled in from reference TRBV5-4 and TRBJ1-2): ETGVTQSPTHLIKTRGQQVTLRCSSQSGHNTVSWYQQALGQGPQFIFQYYREEENGRGNFPPRFSGLQFPNYSSELNVNALELDDSALYLCASSSNRQGRGYGYTFGSGTRLTVV.

This sequence joins TRBV30 and TRBJ2-1, with 8 bases lining up with TRBD2. Unmatched junction bases numbered 13, after V lost 1 base and J lost 5 bases. The CDR3 is made up of 17 amino acids. Germline CDR1 reads GTSNPN; CDR2 reads SVGIG (reference sequence). The CDR3 protein is CAWSGHGGGTLNNEQFF. Here the CDR3 DNA reads TGTGCCTGGAGTGGTCACGGGGGGGGAACCCTAAACAATGAGCAGTTCTTC.

The rearrangement links TRBV4-2 to TRBJ2-1; 8 bases agree with TRBD2. The ends lost 0 bases at V and 1 base at J; junction bases unmatched: 5. The germline CDR1 and CDR2 sequences are LGHNA and YNFKEQ. The CDR3 has 17 amino acids. The CDR3 loop is CASSQDPGGASYNEQFF. The DNA of the CDR3 is TGTGCCAGCAGCCAAGACCCCGGGGGGGCGTCCTACAATGAGCAGTTCTTC.

V gene TRBV5-5 combines with J gene TRBJ1-4; 7 bases map to TRBD1. The length of the CDR3 is 15 residues. Trimming removed 2 bases from V and 3 bases from J; junction bases left unmatched: 4. CDR1 and CDR2 (germline): SGHKS, YYEKEE (reference sequence). The CDR3 DNA sequence: TGTGCCAGCAGCTTATACAGGGGACCTAATGAAAAACTGTTTTTT. It specifies CASSLYRGPNEKLFF.

The genes are TRBV7-6 and TRBJ2-2; the D gene is possibly TRBD1 (6 bases). CDR1 SGHVS and CDR2 FNYEAQ come from the germline V gene. The V end lost 5 bases, the J end lost 6 bases, and 10 bases lay between the germline ends. The CDR3 covers 13 residues. The CDR3 sequence is CASSRQGSGELFF. The CDR3 region has the DNA TGTGCCAGCAGCCGTCAGGGGTCCGGGGAGCTGTTTTTT.

This clone was seen more than once but under ten times. The V call is TRBV7-6, the J call TRBJ2-1; 11 bases line up with TRBD2. V gave up 2 bases and J gave up 0 bases; unmatched junction bases: 12. Germline-derived CDR1 and CDR2 are SGHVS and FNYEAQ. This CDR3 has 20 residues. Here the CDR3 reads CASSLKYTSGGPSSYNEQFF. CDR3 coding DNA: TGTGCCAGCAGCTTAAAGTATACTAGCGGGGGACCTAGCTCCTACAATGAGCAGTTCTTC.

This chain uses TRBV5-1 with TRBJ1-1; 8 bases line up with TRBD1. In germline, CDR1 is SGHRS, CDR2 YFSETQ. The ends lost 3 bases at V and 6 bases at J; junction bases unmatched: 13. The CDR3 contains 16 residues. CDR3 loop: CASSSGQGVGIAEAFF. The CDR3 region has the DNA TGCGCCAGCAGCTCAGGACAGGGTGTGGGCATTGCTGAAGCTTTCTTT.

This clone was seen a few times. The chain joins TRBV11-3 to TRBJ1-3, with D tentatively TRBD1 (6 bases). The germline V and J ends were trimmed by 5 bases and 4 bases, with 15 bases remaining between them. Germline loops: CDR1 SGHNT, CDR2 YENEEA. This CDR3 has 15 residues. CDR3 region: CASSVHRARGNTIYF. The CDR3 DNA reads TGTGCCAGCAGCGTCCACAGGGCCCGGGGAAACACCATATATTTT.

V gene TRBV7-8 combines with J gene TRBJ2-6; TRBD1 is a possible D gene (6 bases). The germline V gene has CDR1 SGHVS and CDR2 FQNEAQ. CDR3 length: 16 residues. Trimming took off 8 bases at V and 0 bases at J, with 14 bases between the two ends. This CDR3 reads CASLGIQGSGANVLTF. The CDR3 region has the DNA TGTGCCAGCCTAGGAATACAGGGCTCTGGGGCCAACGTCCTGACTTTC.

The genes are TRBV4-3 and TRBJ1-6; D gene uncertain. There are 13 residues in the CDR3. The V end lost 0 bases, the J end lost 11 bases, and 8 bases lay between the germline ends. Germline lookup yields CDR1 LGHNA and CDR2 YSLEER. CDR3 in DNA: TGCGCCAGCAGCCAAGATCAGGATACACCCCTCCACTTT. Amino acid sequence: CASSQDQDTPLHF.

The genes are TRBV5-6 and TRBJ2-5; 13 bases match TRBD2. Germline CDR1 SGHDT, CDR2 YYEEEE. CDR3 size: 15 residues. V shed 3 bases, J shed 5 bases, and the junction held 4 bases outside the gene matches. This chain's CDR3 is CASSSGLAGDETQYF. As DNA, the CDR3 is TGTGCCAGCAGCTCAGGACTAGCGGGGGATGAGACCCAGTACTTC.

This rearrangement joins TRBV6-1 to TRBJ1-2; D remains ambiguous. CDR3 length: 13 amino acids. Trimming cost V 7 bases and J 5 bases, with 14 bases left between them. Germline values: CDR1 MNHNS, CDR2 SASEGT. CDR3 sequence: CASILGQGYGYTF. In nucleotides, the CDR3 is TGTGCCAGCATCTTGGGCCAAGGATATGGCTACACCTTC.

V is TRBV29-1 and J is TRBJ2-7; D is uncertain. With 4 bases removed from V and 2 bases from J, the gap between germline ends came to 3 bases. The CDR3 runs to 10 residues. Germline CDR1 SQVTM, CDR2 ANQGSEA. The CDR3: CSVGTYEQYF. The CDR3 DNA reads TGCAGCGTTGGTACCTACGAGCAGTACTTC.

The chain uses TRBV2 and TRBJ2-6; D is unresolved. Per germline, CDR1 SNHLY and CDR2 FYNNEI. The CDR3 length is 13 residues. Trimming removed 3 bases at V and 3 bases at J, with 3 bases between. CDR3 amino acids: CASSDSGANVLTF. In DNA, the CDR3 is TGTGCCAGCAGTGACAGTGGGGCCAACGTCCTGACTTTC.

Notes on this clone: This likely stems from a read error, as it lies one base from a far larger clone. The rearrangement joins TRBV5-6 to TRBJ2-1; 9 bases match TRBD1. CDR1 is SGHDT, CDR2 YYEEEE, per germline. The CDR3 extends over 15 amino acids. The CDR3 region has the DNA TGTGCCAGCAGCTTCGGGGACAGGGCCTACAATGACCAGTTCTTC. Translation gives CASSFGDRAYNDQFF.

This chain uses TRBV18 with TRBJ2-3, with 9 bases fitting TRBD1. V gave up 8 bases and J gave up 5 bases; unmatched junction bases: 8. The germline gives CDR1 KGHSH, CDR2 LQKENI. The length of the CDR3 is 14 residues. DNA for the CDR3: TGTGCCAGCACTGGACAGGGGCAGGGAGATACGCAGTATTTT. This translates into CASTGQGQGDTQYF.

The V call is TRBV5-1, the J call TRBJ1-6, with a weak D call TRBD1 (5 bases). The ends were cut back, 5 bases at V and 9 bases at J, with 15 bases in the middle. This CDR3 is 14 amino acids long. CDR1 and CDR2 (germline): SGHRS, YFSETQ. The CDR3 DNA reads TGCGCCAGCAGGCTAGGGGTTTTTGGTTCACCCCTCCACTTT. Translated, it gives CASRLGVFGSPLHF.

This chain connects TRBV7-9 to TRBJ1-4; 9 bases map to TRBD1. CDR1 and CDR2 (germline): SEHNR, FQNEAQ (reference sequence). The CDR3 has 18 residues. V shed 5 bases, J shed 2 bases, and the junction held 12 bases outside the gene matches. This CDR3 reads CASSTGDRGRSTNEKLFF. The CDR3 nucleotides are TGTGCCAGCAGCACAGGCGACAGGGGGAGGTCTACTAATGAAAAACTGTTTTTT.

The chain recombines TRBV6-5 with TRBJ1-2, with a weak D call TRBD1 (5 bases). V lost 5 bases to trimming and J lost 10 bases, with 17 bases between them. This CDR3 contains 13 residues. Germline V gene data show CDR1 as MNHEY and CDR2 as SVGAGI. CDR3 loop: CASSRQNSMDYTF. The CDR3 DNA reads TGTGCCAGCAGTCGACAGAACTCTATGGACTACACCTTC.

The CDR3 sequence is CASSPGGLLTGELFF. The CDR3, as DNA: TGTGCCAGCAGTCCAGGGGGACTCCTCACCGGGGAGCTGTTTTTT. The chain joins TRBV28 to TRBJ2-2, with D possibly being TRBD1 (7 bases). The CDR3 length is 15 residues. The ends were cut back, 5 bases at V and 4 bases at J, with 14 bases in the middle. CDR1 and CDR2 from the germline V gene are MDHEN and SYDVKM.

The rearrangement links TRBV11-3 to TRBJ2-5; TRBD1 is a possible D gene (7 bases). The DNA end is more similar to TRBJ2-7, so the J call may be wrong. The CDR3 is 15 amino acids. Germline loops: CDR1 SGHNT, CDR2 YENEEA. The CDR3, as DNA: TGTGCCAGCAGCCAGAGGGGCAGGGGGGCCTACGAGCAGTACTTC. Encoded protein: CASSQRGRGAYEQYF.

This clone turned up a few times. The chain couples TRBV5-1 to TRBJ1-6; D is perhaps TRBD1 (5 bases). The CDR3 loop spans 19 amino acids. In germline, CDR1 is SGHRS, CDR2 YFSETQ. The V end was cut by 4 bases, the J end by 8 bases, with 28 bases between. Here the CDR3 reads CASSPRRDLMESSDSPLHF. CDR3 nucleotides: TGCGCCAGCAGCCCAAGGAGGGACCTTATGGAGTCTTCGGATTCACCCCTCCACTTT.

This clone was observed a handful of times. This chain joins TRBV7-9 and TRBJ2-2, with 10 bases aligning to TRBD2. V was pared by 3 bases and J by 1 base, with 2 bases of the junction left unmatched. Germline values: CDR1 SEHNR, CDR2 FQNEAQ (reference sequence). The CDR3 consists of 16 residues. CDR3 residues: CASSLSSGGNTGELFF. CDR3 nucleotides: TGTGCCAGCAGCTTGTCTAGCGGGGGGAACACCGGGGAGCTGTTTTTT.

This clone was observed a few times. This CDR3 fails to terminate in the conserved phenylalanine or tryptophan, so it likely reflects a read error. The DNA is left out, because the CDR3 cannot be placed on it with certainty; the CDR3 is given as TCRdb lists it. This chain links TRBV30 with TRBJ1-2; TRBD1 is the table's D call, not checked against the DNA. Germline V gene data show CDR1 as GTSNPN and CDR2 as SVGIG (reference sequence). The CDR3 is 14 residues long, ends included. CDR3 region: CAWRGDMTHYGHTL.